This entry lists 27 T cell receptor beta chains sequenced from one sample in a study of cytomegalovirus exposure and HLA in healthy donors (dated by TCRdb to about 2017). Receptor libraries were prepared by the immunoSEQ multiplex PCR assay. The multiplex PCR relied on a mix of 60 forward primers for TCR Vbeta segments and 13 reverse primers for TCR Jbeta segments. TCRdb stores this immuneACCESS table with in-frame sequences only. Part of the clones is absent; in the studies checked, under half of the shortfall reflects unresolved V genes, and no reason is known for the rest. The sample includes hundreds of thousands of clones, with just under 85% observed a single time. Together, the top ten hold about 0.58% of the sample. The sequencing input was PBMCs. The receptors were sampled from a woman in her thirties or forties in good health and CMV-seronegative.

This clone was detected only a few times. Written as DNA, the CDR3 is TGTGCCAGCAGGGGAGGGGAGACCCAGTACTTC. As protein: CASRGGETQYF. The genes are TRBV7-2 and TRBJ2-5; 7 nucleotides agree with TRBD2. CDR3 length equals 11 residues. CDR1 and CDR2 from the germline V gene are SGHTA and FQGNSA. V shed 6 bases and J 5 bases; nucleotides not matched to a gene: 0.

The V gene is TRBV6-1, the J gene TRBJ2-1; TRBD1 matches 8 bases. The V and J ends lost 10 bases and 7 bases, in that order; junction bases with no gene match: 9. Germline values: CDR1 MNHNS, CDR2 SASEGT. This CDR3 region has 13 residues. CDR3 DNA sequence: TGTGCCACCGCCCGGACAGGGCTGAATGAGCAGTTCTTC. Its translation: CATARTGLNEQFF.

The chain couples TRBV2 to TRBJ1-2, with 7 bases fitting TRBD1. CDR3 size: 14 residues. Germline CDR1 is SNHLY and CDR2 is FYNNEI. The junction had 14 bases not matched to a gene; V was cut back by 8 bases and J by 8 bases. CDR3 nucleotide sequence: TGTGCCAGCGGACAGGCCGTTGACTCTTTAGGCTACACCTTC. Protein: CASGQAVDSLGYTF.

The chain joins TRBV4-2 to TRBJ2-3; 11 bases agree with TRBD2. V lost 7 bases and J lost 6; bases outside the gene matches: 15. The CDR3 has 17 amino acids. Germline CDR1 and CDR2: LGHNA and YNFKEQ. As DNA, the CDR3 is TGTGCCAGCACCCTGACATTCGGACTAGCGGGCGAGGATACGCAGTATTTT. Protein product: CASTLTFGLAGEDTQYF.

The chain joins TRBV7-9 to TRBJ2-4; maybe TRBD1 (5 bases). This CDR3 contains 15 residues. CDR1 and CDR2 (germline): SEHNR, FQNEAQ (reference sequence). Trimming removed 5 bases at V and 1 base at J, with 12 bases between. In DNA form, the CDR3 reads TGTGCCAGCAGCCGGAACCAGGGCGCCAAAAACATTCAGTACTTC. Protein: CASSRNQGAKNIQYF.

The gene calls are TRBV28 and TRBJ2-7, with 7 positions matching TRBD2. Germline V gene data show CDR1 as MDHEN and CDR2 as SYDVKM. The trim removed 2 bases at V and 3 bases at J, leaving 4 bases unmatched. This CDR3 is built from 14 residues. CDR3 sequence: CASSLLGRNYEQYF. The CDR3, as DNA: TGTGCCAGCAGTTTACTCGGGAGGAACTACGAGCAGTACTTC.

This chain joins TRBV7-2 and TRBJ1-2; D is uncertain. Trimming left V 5 bases short and J 4 bases short, with 8 bases between. Germline V lookup: CDR1 SGHTA, CDR2 FQGNSA. The CDR3 length is 12 residues. DNA of the CDR3: TGTGCCAGCAGCCGCCTACCCTATGGCTACACCTTC. Protein: CASSRLPYGYTF.

The genes are TRBV19 and TRBJ1-6; maybe TRBD1 (6 bases). Germline V gene lookup returns CDR1 LNHDA and CDR2 SQIVND (reference sequence). The CDR3 totals 17 residues. V was shortened by 8 bases and J by 0 bases, with 17 bases between the two germline ends. The CDR3 region is CASSEGVPSSYNSPLHF. The CDR3, as DNA: TGTGCCAGTTCAGAGGGGGTTCCGAGCTCCTATAATTCACCCCTCCACTTT.

The chain links TRBV18 to TRBJ2-2; D may be TRBD1 (6 bases). The CDR3 totals 18 residues. CDR1 is KGHSH, CDR2 LQKENI, per germline. V dropped 1 base and J dropped 0 bases, with 15 bases sitting between them. DNA for the CDR3: TGTGCCAGCTCACCACGTCAAGCAGGGGCCTCGAACACCGGGGAGCTGTTTTTT. Translation gives CASSPRQAGASNTGELFF.

This sequence joins TRBV4-2 and TRBJ2-1; D perhaps matches TRBD2 (5 bases). The CDR3 is made up of 13 amino acids. Germline CDR1 LGHNA, CDR2 YNFKEQ. Trimming stripped 3 bases from V and 7 bases from J, with 10 bases between. CDR3 bases: TGTGCCAGCAGCCATGGAATAGCGAATGAGCAGTTCTTC. It translates to CASSHGIANEQFF.

This chain links TRBV15 with TRBJ1-2, with TRBD1 matching over 7 bases. From germline, CDR1 is LNHNV and CDR2 YYDKDF (reference sequence). V shed 8 bases and J 8 bases; nucleotides not matched to a gene: 8. This CDR3 spans 12 amino acids. The CDR3: CATGGGLEGYTF. The CDR3 coding sequence is TGTGCCACCGGAGGGGGCCTGGAAGGCTACACCTTC.

This clone was counted a few times. V usage is TRBV19 and J usage is TRBJ1-2, with D unresolved. From germline, CDR1 is LNHDA and CDR2 SQIVND (reference sequence). The CDR3 length is 13 residues. Between the trimmed V and J ends, which lost 4 bases and 1 base, there was a span of 7 bases. CDR3 coding DNA: TGTGCCAGTAGTAACGAGGATAACTATGGCTACACCTTC. Its protein is CASSNEDNYGYTF.

The gene calls are TRBV5-1 and TRBJ1-1, with a tentative D call TRBD1 (6 bases). The germline gives CDR1 SGHRS, CDR2 YFSETQ. With 3 bases removed from V and 0 bases from J, the gap between germline ends came to 12 bases. CDR3 length equals 15 residues. In DNA form, the CDR3 reads TGCGCCAGCAGCTCAGGGGCAGTGGTGAACACTGAAGCTTTCTTT. Protein product: CASSSGAVVNTEAFF.

This clone was observed once. Other DNA sequences within the sample encode an identical CDR3. This sequence joins TRBV5-1 and TRBJ2-7; D call uncertain. Trimming removed 0 bases from V and 4 bases from J, with 8 bases in between. Germline V CDR1 and CDR2: SGHRS, YFSETQ. This CDR3 is 13 amino acids long. The CDR3 DNA reads TGCGCCAGCAGCTTGGACAGCTTTTACGAGCAGTACTTC. Its protein product is CASSLDSFYEQYF.

There are a few counts of this clone. The V gene is TRBV10-3, the J gene TRBJ2-2; 7 bases are a match to TRBD1. J lost 0 bases, V lost 6 bases, and 1 base had no gene match. Per the germline V gene, CDR1 is ENHRY and CDR2 is SYGVKD. The CDR3 runs to 14 residues. CDR3 DNA sequence: TGTGCCATCAGGGGGACAGCGAACACCGGGGAGCTGTTTTTT. Translation: CAIRGTANTGELFF.

The rearrangement joins TRBV19 to TRBJ1-5, with D uncertain. V shed 9 bases and J shed 1 base, with 16 bases lying between them. This CDR3 is 15 amino acids long. Germline lookup yields CDR1 LNHDA and CDR2 SQIVND (reference sequence). The CDR3 sequence is CASTYTVPSNQPQHF. DNA for the CDR3: TGTGCCAGCACCTACACAGTCCCCAGCAATCAGCCCCAGCATTTT.

As to this clone: The identical CDR3 is also encoded by other nucleotide sequences in the sample. V is TRBV7-2 and J is TRBJ1-5; the match to TRBD1 covers 7 bases. The germline CDR1 and CDR2 sequences are SGHTA and FQGNSA. With 1 base clipped from V and 4 bases from J, the junction kept 10 bases outside the gene matches. The CDR3 is made up of 17 amino acids. The CDR3, as DNA: TGTGCCAGCAGCTTAGGACAGGGAATTATGGGGAATCAGCCCCAGCATTTT. It yields the protein CASSLGQGIMGNQPQHF.

The rearrangement uses TRBV2 and TRBJ2-3, with D tentatively TRBD2 (6 bases). This CDR3 contains 14 residues. Germline lookup yields CDR1 SNHLY and CDR2 FYNNEI. V was cut by 6 bases and J by 5 bases, with 15 bases left in between. The CDR3 sequence: CASRPGTAQDTQYF. The CDR3 nucleotides are TGTGCCAGCAGGCCCGGGACTGCACAAGATACGCAGTATTTT.

This clone was found once. The V gene is TRBV28, the J gene TRBJ1-2; D is unresolved. Trimming left V 3 bases short and J 8 bases short, with 16 bases between. The germline gives CDR1 MDHEN, CDR2 SYDVKM. The CDR3 has 14 amino acids. Here the CDR3 reads CASSLLESGKGYTF. CDR3 sequence (DNA): TGTGCCAGCAGTTTGCTGGAATCGGGGAAGGGCTACACCTTC.

V is TRBV7-8 and J is TRBJ2-3; the D gene is possibly TRBD1 (6 bases). The V and J ends lost 3 bases and 0 bases respectively, with 19 bases between them. There are 18 residues in the CDR3. Germline CDR1 SGHVS, CDR2 FQNEAQ. The CDR3 DNA follows: TGTGCCAGCAGCTTCTTTGGGGCCCGGGACACGAGCACAGATACGCAGTATTTT. As protein: CASSFFGARDTSTDTQYF.

The V call is TRBV5-1, the J call TRBJ1-5, with 7 bases lining up with TRBD1. With 4 bases clipped from V and 4 bases from J, the junction kept 11 bases outside the gene matches. The germline V gene encodes CDR1 SGHRS and CDR2 YFSETQ. This CDR3 comprises 16 residues. CDR3 amino acids: CASSPVGGQLNQPQHF. CDR3 DNA: TGCGCCAGCAGCCCAGTGGGGGGACAGCTAAATCAGCCCCAGCATTTT.

The V and J genes are TRBV5-6 and TRBJ1-3, with a possible D match to TRBD1 (6 bases). The CDR3 covers 15 residues. Trimming left V 4 bases short and J 4 bases short, with 15 bases between. Per germline, CDR1 SGHDT and CDR2 YYEEEE. CDR3 protein: CASSLTGSGGNTIYF. CDR3 coding DNA: TGTGCCAGCAGCCTGACAGGTAGTGGCGGAAACACCATATATTTT.

The chain couples TRBV18 to TRBJ1-5, with 10 nucleotides matching TRBD1. V shed 4 bases and J 5 bases; nucleotides not matched to a gene: 2. CDR1 and CDR2 (germline): KGHSH, LQKENI. There are 14 residues in the CDR3. The CDR3 bases are TGTGCCAGCTCACACGGACAGGGGGATCAGCCCCAGCATTTT. This gives the protein CASSHGQGDQPQHF.

This clone came up many times. The rearrangement joins TRBV6-1 to TRBJ2-3; a weak D match, TRBD1 (6 bases). Per the germline V gene, CDR1 is MNHNS and CDR2 is SASEGT. The CDR3 loop spans 14 amino acids. V was shortened by 0 bases and J by 5 bases, with 9 bases between the two germline ends. CDR3 sequence reads: CASSEAHRVDTQYF. The CDR3 DNA sequence: TGTGCCAGCAGTGAAGCCCACAGGGTAGATACGCAGTATTTT.

The chain uses TRBV6-6 and TRBJ2-1; 7 bases match TRBD1. With 6 bases clipped from V and 0 bases from J, the junction kept 8 bases outside the gene matches. Germline CDR1 and CDR2: MNHNY and SVGAGI (reference sequence). The CDR3 loop spans 16 amino acids. DNA for the CDR3: TGTGCCAGCAGGCCCTACGGGGACAGCTCCTACAATGAGCAGTTCTTC. Its translation: CASRPYGDSSYNEQFF.

The chain has TRBV10-1 and TRBJ2-2; D is ambiguous. The CDR3 spans 13 residues. Germline V lookup: CDR1 WNHNN, CDR2 SYGVQD (reference sequence). V shed 3 bases and J shed 3 bases, with 5 bases lying between them. The chain's CDR3 is CASSDSYTGELFF. The CDR3 coding sequence is TGCGCCAGCAGTGACTCTTACACCGGGGAGCTGTTTTTT.

This chain joins TRBV21-1 and TRBJ1-4; the table's D gene call, TRBD1, was not cross checked with the DNA. TRBV21-1 is a known pseudogene. This CDR3 contains 17 residues. This CDR3 reads CASSSQELGRTNEKLFF. In nucleotides, the CDR3 is TGTGCCAGCAGCTCACAGGAGTTAGGTAGAACTAATGAAAAACTGTTTTTT.